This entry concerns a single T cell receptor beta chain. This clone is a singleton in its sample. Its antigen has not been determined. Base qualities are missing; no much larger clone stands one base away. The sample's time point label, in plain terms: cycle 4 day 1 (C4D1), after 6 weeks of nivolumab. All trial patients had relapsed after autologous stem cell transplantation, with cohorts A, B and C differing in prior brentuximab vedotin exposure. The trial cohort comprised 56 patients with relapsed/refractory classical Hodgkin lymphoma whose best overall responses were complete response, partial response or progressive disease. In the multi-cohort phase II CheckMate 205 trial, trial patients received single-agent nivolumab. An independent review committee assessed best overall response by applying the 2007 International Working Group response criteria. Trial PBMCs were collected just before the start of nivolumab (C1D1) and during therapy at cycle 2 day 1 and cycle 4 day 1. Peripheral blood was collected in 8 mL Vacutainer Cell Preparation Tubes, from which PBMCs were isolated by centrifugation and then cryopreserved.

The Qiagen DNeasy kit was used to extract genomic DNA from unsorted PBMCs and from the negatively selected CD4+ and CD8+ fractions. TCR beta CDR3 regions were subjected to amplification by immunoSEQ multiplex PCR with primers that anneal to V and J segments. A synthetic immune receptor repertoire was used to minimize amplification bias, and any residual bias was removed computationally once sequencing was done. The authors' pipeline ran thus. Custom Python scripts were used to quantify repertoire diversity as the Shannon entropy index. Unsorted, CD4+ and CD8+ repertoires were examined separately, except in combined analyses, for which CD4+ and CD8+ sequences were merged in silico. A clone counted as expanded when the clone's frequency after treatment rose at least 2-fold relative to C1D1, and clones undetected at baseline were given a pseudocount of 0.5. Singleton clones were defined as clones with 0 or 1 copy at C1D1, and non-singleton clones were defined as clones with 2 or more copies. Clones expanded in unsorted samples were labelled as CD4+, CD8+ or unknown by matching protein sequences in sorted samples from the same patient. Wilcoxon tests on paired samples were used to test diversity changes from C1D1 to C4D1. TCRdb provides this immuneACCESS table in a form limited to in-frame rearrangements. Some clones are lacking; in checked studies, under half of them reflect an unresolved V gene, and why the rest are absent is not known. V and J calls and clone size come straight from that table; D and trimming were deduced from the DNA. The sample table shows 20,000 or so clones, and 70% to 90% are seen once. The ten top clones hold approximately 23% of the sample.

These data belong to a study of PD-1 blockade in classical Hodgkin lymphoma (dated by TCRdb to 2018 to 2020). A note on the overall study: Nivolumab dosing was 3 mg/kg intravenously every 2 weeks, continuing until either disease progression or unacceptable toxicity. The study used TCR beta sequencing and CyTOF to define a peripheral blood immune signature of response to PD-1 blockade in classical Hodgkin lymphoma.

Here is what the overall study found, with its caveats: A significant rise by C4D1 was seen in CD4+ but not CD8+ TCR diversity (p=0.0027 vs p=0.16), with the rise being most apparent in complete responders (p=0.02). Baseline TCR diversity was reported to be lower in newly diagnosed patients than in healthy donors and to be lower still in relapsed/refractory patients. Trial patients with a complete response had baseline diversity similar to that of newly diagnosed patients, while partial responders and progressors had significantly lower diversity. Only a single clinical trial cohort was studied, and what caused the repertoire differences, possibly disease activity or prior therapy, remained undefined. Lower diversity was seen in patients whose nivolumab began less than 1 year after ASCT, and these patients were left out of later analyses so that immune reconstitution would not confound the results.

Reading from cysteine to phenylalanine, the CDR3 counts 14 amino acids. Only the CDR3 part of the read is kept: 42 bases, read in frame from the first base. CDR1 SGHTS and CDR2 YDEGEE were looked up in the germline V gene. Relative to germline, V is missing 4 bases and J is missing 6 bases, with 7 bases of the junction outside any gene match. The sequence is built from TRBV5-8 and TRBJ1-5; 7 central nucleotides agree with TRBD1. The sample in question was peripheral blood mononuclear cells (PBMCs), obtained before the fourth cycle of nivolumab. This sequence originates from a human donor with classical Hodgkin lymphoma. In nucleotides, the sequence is TGTGCCAGCAGCGATCACAGGGGCGGTCAGCCCCAGCATTTT. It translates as CASSDHRGGQPQHF.